The clone carrying this T cell receptor beta chain was seen just once. Produced via immunoSEQ multiplex PCR; TCRdb's table is partial and in-frame only. There are around 500,000 clones in the sample; roughly four fifths occur only once, and 13% lies in the top ten. The junction had 15 bases not matched to a gene; V was cut back by 4 bases and J by 9 bases. CDR3 length: 16 amino acids. Germline lookup yields CDR1 SGHNT and CDR2 YYREEE (reference sequence). The data belong to a study of shared clonotypes between healthy human individuals. The rearrangement links TRBV5-4 to TRBJ2-7; 11 bases map to TRBD2. The sequenced sample was PBMCs. This receptor was identified in a woman between 40 and 50 years old in good health. Some clones in this sample may be carry-over from other donors' samples. CDR3 protein: CASSRDGLQGTSGQYF. The CDR3 DNA reads TGTGCCAGCAGCCGGGACGGACTCCAGGGGACTAGCGGGCAGTACTTC.